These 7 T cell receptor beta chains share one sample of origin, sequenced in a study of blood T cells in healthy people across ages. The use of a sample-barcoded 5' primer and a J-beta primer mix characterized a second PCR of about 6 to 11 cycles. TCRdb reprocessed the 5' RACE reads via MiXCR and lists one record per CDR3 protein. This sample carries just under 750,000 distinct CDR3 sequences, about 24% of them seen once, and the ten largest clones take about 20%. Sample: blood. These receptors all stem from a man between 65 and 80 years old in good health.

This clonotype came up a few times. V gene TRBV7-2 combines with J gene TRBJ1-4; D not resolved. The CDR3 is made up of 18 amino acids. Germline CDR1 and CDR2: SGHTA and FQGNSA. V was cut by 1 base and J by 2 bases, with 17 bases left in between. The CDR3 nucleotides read TGTGCCAGCAGCTTAGTGGGCAATTCCCGGGGTACTAATGAAAAACTGTTTTTT. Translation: CASSLVGNSRGTNEKLFF.

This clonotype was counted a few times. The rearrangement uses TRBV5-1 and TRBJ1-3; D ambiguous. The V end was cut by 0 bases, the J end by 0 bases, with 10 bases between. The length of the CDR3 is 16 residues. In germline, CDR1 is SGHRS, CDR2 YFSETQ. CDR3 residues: CASSLGTPFSGNTIYF. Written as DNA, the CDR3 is TGCGCCAGCAGCTTGGGGACCCCGTTCTCTGGAAACACCATATATTTT.

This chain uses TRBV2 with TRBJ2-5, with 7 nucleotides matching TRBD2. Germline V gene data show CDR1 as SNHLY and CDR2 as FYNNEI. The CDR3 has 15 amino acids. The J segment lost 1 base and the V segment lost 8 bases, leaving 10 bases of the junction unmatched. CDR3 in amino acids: CASSSELATQETQYF. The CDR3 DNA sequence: TGTGCCAGCTCATCCGAACTAGCGACCCAAGAGACCCAGTACTTC.

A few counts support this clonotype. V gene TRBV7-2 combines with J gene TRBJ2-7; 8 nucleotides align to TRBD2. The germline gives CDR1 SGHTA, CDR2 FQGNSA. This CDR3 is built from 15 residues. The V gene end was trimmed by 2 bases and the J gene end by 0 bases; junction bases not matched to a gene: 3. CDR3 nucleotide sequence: TGTGCCAGCAGCTTATCGCGGGGGGCCTCCTACGAGCAGTACTTC. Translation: CASSLSRGASYEQYF.

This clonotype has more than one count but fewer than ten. For the CDR3, the DNA is TGTGCCAGCAGCCAAGTCGTAGTACTTAACTCCTACAATGAGCAGTTCTTC. This gives the protein CASSQVVVLNSYNEQFF. The chain combines TRBV14 with TRBJ2-1; no definite D call. Trimming pared 1 base from V and 0 bases from J, leaving 13 bases between. CDR3 size: 17 residues. In germline, CDR1 is SGHDN, CDR2 FVKESK.

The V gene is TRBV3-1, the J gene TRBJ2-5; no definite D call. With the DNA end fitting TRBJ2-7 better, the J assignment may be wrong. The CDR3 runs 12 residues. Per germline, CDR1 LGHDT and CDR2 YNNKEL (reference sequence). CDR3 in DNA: TGTGCCAGCAGCCAAGGCGTAAACGAGCAGTACTTC. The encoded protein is CASSQGVNEQYF.

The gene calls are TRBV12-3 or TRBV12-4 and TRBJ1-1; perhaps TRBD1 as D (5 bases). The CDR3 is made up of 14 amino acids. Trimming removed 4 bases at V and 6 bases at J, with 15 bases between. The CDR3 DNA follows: TGTGCCAGCAGTTCATGGCAGGGCTTTGCTGAAGCTTTCTTT. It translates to CASSSWQGFAEAFF.